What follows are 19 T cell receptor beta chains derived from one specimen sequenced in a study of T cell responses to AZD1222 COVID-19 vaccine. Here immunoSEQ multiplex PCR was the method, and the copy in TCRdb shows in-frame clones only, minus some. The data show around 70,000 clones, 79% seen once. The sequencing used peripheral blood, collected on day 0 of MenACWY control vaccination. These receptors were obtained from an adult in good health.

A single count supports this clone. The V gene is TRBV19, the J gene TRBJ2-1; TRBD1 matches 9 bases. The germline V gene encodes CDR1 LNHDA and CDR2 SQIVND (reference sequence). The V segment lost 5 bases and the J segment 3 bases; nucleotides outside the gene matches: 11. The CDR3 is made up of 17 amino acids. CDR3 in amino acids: CASSQTGGQGYYNEQFF. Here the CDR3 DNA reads TGTGCCAGTAGTCAGACCGGGGGACAGGGATACTACAATGAGCAGTTCTTC.

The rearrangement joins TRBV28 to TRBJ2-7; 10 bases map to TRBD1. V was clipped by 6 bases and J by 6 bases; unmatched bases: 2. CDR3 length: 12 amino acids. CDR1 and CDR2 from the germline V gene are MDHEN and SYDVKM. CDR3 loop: CASSGQGVEQYF. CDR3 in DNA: TGTGCCAGCAGCGGACAGGGGGTCGAGCAGTACTTC.

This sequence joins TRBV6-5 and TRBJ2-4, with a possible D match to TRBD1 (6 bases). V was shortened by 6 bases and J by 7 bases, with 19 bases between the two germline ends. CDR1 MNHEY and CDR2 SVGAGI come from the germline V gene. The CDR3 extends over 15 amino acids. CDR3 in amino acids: CASSPGTPVNNIQYF. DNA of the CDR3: TGTGCCAGCAGCCCCGGGACACCAGTTAATAACATTCAGTACTTC.

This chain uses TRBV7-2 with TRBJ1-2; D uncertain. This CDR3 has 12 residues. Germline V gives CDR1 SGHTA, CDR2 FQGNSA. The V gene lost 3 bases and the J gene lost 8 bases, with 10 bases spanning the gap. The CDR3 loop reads CASSLAGEGYTF. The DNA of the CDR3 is TGTGCCAGCAGCTTGGCGGGCGAAGGCTACACCTTC.

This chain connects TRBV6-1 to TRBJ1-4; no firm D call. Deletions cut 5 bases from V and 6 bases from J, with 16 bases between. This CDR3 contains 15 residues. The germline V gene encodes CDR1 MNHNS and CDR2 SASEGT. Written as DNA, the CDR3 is TGTGCCAGCAGTCCTCCGGGCGGGAGGGATGAAAAACTGTTTTTT. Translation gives CASSPPGGRDEKLFF.

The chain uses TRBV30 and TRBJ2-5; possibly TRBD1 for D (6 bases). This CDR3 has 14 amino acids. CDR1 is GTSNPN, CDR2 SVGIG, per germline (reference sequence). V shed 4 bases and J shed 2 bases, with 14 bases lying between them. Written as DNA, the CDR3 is TGTGCCTGGAACAAGGGACAATTACAAGAGACCCAGTACTTC. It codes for CAWNKGQLQETQYF. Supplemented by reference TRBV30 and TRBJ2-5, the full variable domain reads SQTIHQWPATLVQPVGSPLSLECTVEGTSNPNLYWYRQAAGRGLQLLFYSVGIGQISSEVPQNLSASRPQDRQFILSSKKLLLSDSGFYLCAWNKGQLQETQYFGPGTRLLVL.

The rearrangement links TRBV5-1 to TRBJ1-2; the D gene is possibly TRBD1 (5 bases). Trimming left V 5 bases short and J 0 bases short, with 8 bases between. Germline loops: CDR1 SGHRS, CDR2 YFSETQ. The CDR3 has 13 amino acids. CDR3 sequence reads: CASSDSPNYGYTF. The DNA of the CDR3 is TGCGCCAGCAGTGACAGCCCTAACTATGGCTACACCTTC.

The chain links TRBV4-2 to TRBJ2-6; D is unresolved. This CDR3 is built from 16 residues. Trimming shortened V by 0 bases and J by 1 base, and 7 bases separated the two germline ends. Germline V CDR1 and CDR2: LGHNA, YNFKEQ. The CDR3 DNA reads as TGTGCCAGCAGCCAAGATAACGGTTCTGGGGCCAACGTCCTGACTTTC. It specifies CASSQDNGSGANVLTF.

In DNA, the CDR3 is TGTGCCTGGAGTTCCACCGACTACCTTTTCGAGCAGTACTTC. Amino acids: CAWSSTDYLFEQYF. The chain links TRBV30 to TRBJ2-7; tentatively, D is TRBD2 (5 bases). V was pared by 2 bases and J by 6 bases, with 17 bases between. In germline, CDR1 is GTSNPN, CDR2 SVGIG (reference sequence). The CDR3 has 14 amino acids.

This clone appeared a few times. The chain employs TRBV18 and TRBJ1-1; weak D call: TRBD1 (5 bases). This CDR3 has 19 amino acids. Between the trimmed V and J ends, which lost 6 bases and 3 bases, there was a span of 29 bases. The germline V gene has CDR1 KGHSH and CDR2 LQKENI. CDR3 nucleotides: TGTGCCAGCTCCCAATTCCCCAACGTCGTTGTCGGGGCTGACACTGAAGCTTTCTTT. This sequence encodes CASSQFPNVVVGADTEAFF.

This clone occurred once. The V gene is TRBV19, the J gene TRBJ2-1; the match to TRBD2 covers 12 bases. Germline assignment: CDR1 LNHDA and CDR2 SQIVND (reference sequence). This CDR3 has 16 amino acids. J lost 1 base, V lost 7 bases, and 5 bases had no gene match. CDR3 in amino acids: CASKTSGGRSYNEQFF. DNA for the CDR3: TGTGCCAGTAAGACTAGCGGGGGCCGGTCCTACAATGAGCAGTTCTTC.

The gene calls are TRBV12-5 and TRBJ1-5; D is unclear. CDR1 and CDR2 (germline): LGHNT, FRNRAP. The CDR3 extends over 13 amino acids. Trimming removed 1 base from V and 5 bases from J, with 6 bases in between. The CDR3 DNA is TGTGCTAGTGGTTTGGAGATGGATCAGCCCCAGCATTTT. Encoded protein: CASGLEMDQPQHF.

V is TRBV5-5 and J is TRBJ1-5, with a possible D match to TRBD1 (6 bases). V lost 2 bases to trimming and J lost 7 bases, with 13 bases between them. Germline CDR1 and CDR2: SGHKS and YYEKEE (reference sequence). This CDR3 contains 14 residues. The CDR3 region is CASSLGGLGQPQHF. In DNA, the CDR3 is TGTGCCAGCAGCTTAGGGGGTCTGGGCCAGCCCCAGCATTTT.

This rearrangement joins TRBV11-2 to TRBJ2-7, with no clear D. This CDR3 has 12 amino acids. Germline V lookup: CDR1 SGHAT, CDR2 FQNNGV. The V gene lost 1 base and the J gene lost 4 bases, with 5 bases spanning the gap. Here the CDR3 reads CASSLVGYEQYF. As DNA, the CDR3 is TGTGCCAGCAGCTTAGTTGGGTACGAGCAGTACTTC. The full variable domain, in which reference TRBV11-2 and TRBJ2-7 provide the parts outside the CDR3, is EAGVAQSPRYKIIEKRQSVAFWCNPISGHATLYWYQQILGQGPKLLIQFQNNGVVDDSQLPKDRFSAERLKGVDSTLKIQPAKLEDSAVYLCASSLVGYEQYFGPGTRLTVT.

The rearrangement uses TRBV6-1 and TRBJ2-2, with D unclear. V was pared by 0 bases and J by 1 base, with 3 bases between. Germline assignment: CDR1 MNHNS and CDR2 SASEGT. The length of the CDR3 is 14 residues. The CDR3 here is CASSEALNTGELFF. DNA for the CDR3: TGTGCCAGCAGTGAAGCGCTGAACACCGGGGAGCTGTTTTTT.

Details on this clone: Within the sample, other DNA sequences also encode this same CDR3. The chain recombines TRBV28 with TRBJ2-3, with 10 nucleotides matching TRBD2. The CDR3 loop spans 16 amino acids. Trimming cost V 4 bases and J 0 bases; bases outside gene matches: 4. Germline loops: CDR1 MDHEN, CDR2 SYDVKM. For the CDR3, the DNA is TGTGCCAGCAGTTCCCTAGCGGGAGTAAGCACAGATACGCAGTATTTT. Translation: CASSSLAGVSTDTQYF.

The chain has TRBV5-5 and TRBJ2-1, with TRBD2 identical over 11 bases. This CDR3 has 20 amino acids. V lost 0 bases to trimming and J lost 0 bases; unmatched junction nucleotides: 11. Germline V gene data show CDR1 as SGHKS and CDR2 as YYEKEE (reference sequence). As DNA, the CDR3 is TGTGCCAGCAGCTTGGCCGGGACTAGCGGCCGAGGGGGCTCCTACAATGAGCAGTTCTTC. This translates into CASSLAGTSGRGGSYNEQFF.

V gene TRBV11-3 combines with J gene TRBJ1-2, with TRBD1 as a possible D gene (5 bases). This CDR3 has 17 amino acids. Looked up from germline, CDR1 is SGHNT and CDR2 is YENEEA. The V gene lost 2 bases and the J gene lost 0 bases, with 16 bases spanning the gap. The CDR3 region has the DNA TGTGCCAGCAGCTTACCCGGGACGCGGAGAGCTAACTATGGCTACACCTTC. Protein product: CASSLPGTRRANYGYTF.

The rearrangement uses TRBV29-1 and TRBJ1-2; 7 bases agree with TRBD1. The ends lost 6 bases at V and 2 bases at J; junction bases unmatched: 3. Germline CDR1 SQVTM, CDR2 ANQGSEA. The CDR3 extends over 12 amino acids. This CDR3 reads CSVVTGNYGYTF. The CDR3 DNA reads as TGCAGCGTGGTGACAGGGAACTATGGCTACACCTTC.